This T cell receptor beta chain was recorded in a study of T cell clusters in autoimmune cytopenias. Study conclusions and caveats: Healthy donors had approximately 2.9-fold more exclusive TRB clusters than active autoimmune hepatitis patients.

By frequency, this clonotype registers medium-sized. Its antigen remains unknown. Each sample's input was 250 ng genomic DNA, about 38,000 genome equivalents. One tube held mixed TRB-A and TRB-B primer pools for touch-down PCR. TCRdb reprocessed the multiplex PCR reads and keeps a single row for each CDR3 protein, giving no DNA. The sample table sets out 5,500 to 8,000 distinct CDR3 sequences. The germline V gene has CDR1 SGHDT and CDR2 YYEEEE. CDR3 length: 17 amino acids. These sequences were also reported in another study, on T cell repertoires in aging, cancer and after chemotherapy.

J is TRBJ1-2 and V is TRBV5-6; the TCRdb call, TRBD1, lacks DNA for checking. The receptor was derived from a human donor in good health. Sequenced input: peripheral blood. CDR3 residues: CASSLGGWGSTNYGYTF.